These 20 T cell receptor beta chains were all obtained from the same sample, sequenced in a study of T cells in localized non-small cell lung cancer. The method was immunoSEQ multiplex PCR; TCRdb's version includes in-frame clones alone and lacks a portion of them. The sample contains about 2,800 clones, 23% of which appear only once. The specimen was lung tumor tissue, collected before any cancer treatment. The receptors originated from a female donor over 55 with stage I lung adenocarcinoma.

This clone was seen more than once but under ten times. This CDR3 reads CASNDRGGQPQHF. Here the CDR3 DNA reads TGTGCCAGCAATGACAGGGGTGGACAGCCCCAGCATTTT. This chain joins TRBV6-8 and TRBJ1-5; 8 bases agree with TRBD1. The germline V gene encodes CDR1 MNHGY and CDR2 SAAAGT. This CDR3 spans 13 amino acids. J lost 7 bases, V lost 7 bases, and 6 bases had no gene match.

V is TRBV28 and J is TRBJ2-3, with 7 bases matching TRBD1. V was pared by 11 bases and J by 0 bases, with 11 bases of the junction left unmatched. CDR1 and CDR2 from the germline V gene are MDHEN and SYDVKM. The CDR3 totals 15 residues. The CDR3 protein is CAHARTGTSTDTQYF. For the CDR3, the DNA is TGTGCCCACGCGCGGACAGGTACAAGCACAGATACGCAGTATTTT.

The chain carries TRBV25-1 and TRBJ1-5; maybe TRBD1 (5 bases). The CDR3 length is 13 residues. V dropped 3 bases and J dropped 4 bases, with 7 bases sitting between them. The germline CDR1 and CDR2 sequences are MGHDK and SYGVNS. In DNA, the CDR3 is TGTGCCAGCAGTGACAGGGTGAATCAGCCCCAGCATTTT. Translated, it gives CASSDRVNQPQHF. The full variable domain, rest sourced from reference TRBV25-1 and TRBJ1-5, is EADIYQTPRYLVIGTGKKITLECSQTMGHDKMYWYQQDPGMELHLIHYSYGVNSTEKGDLSSESTVSRIRTEHFPLTLESARPSHTSQYLCASSDRVNQPQHFGDGTRLSIL.

This clone was seen only once. V is TRBV30 and J is TRBJ2-7, with TRBD1 as a possible D gene (5 bases). The germline V and J ends were trimmed by 6 bases and 4 bases, with 10 bases remaining between them. The CDR3 contains 11 residues. Germline CDR1 GTSNPN, CDR2 SVGIG (reference sequence). CDR3 in amino acids: CACSGKYEQYF. Here the CDR3 DNA reads TGTGCCTGTTCAGGGAAATACGAGCAGTACTTC. The whole variable domain, remainder taken from reference TRBV30 and TRBJ2-7, is SQTIHQWPATLVQPVGSPLSLECTVEGTSNPNLYWYRQAAGRGLQLLFYSVGIGQISSEVPQNLSASRPQDRQFILSSKKLLLSDSGFYLCACSGKYEQYFGPGTRLTVT.

J is TRBJ1-4 and V is TRBV30; TRBD1 might be the D (6 bases). Germline CDR1 is GTSNPN and CDR2 is SVGIG (reference sequence). Deletions cut 2 bases from V and 10 bases from J, with 14 bases between. This CDR3 has 13 residues. CDR3 loop: CAWSQQGIGKLFF. The CDR3 DNA follows: TGTGCCTGGAGTCAACAGGGTATAGGAAAACTGTTTTTT. Looking up the rest from reference TRBV30 and TRBJ1-4 gives the full variable domain: SQTIHQWPATLVQPVGSPLSLECTVEGTSNPNLYWYRQAAGRGLQLLFYSVGIGQISSEVPQNLSASRPQDRQFILSSKKLLLSDSGFYLCAWSQQGIGKLFFGSGTQLSVL.

This clone is medium-sized. The gene calls are TRBV11-3 and TRBJ2-2, with D uncertain. V was clipped by 6 bases and J by 0 bases, with 8 bases between them. The CDR3 sequence is 14 residues long. CDR1 and CDR2 (germline): SGHNT, YENEEA. CDR3 in DNA: TGTGCCAGCAGTTCGTCAACGAACACCGGGGAGCTGTTTTTT. Protein product: CASSSSTNTGELFF.

A few counts support this clone. This chain joins TRBV6-8 and TRBJ1-1, with D possibly matching TRBD1 (6 bases). Per germline, CDR1 MNHGY and CDR2 SAAAGT. V was cut by 3 bases and J by 8 bases, with 13 bases left in between. The CDR3 runs to 13 residues. The CDR3 DNA sequence: TGTGCCAGCAGTTATGGTCTGGGGGCGGAAGCTTTCTTT. This gives the protein CASSYGLGAEAFF.

This clone turned up a few times. The chain couples TRBV19 to TRBJ2-7; no clear D. Deletions cut 3 bases from V and 3 bases from J, with 9 bases between. Germline assignment: CDR1 LNHDA and CDR2 SQIVND (reference sequence). The CDR3 length is 13 residues. The CDR3 DNA sequence: TGTGCCAGTAGTATTGGACCGAACTACGAGCAGTACTTC. Translating it yields CASSIGPNYEQYF.

This clone was detected a few times. The rearrangement uses TRBV6-8 and TRBJ1-1, with D uncertain. The germline V gene has CDR1 MNHGY and CDR2 SAAAGT. With 6 bases removed from V and 0 bases from J, the gap between germline ends came to 17 bases. The CDR3 extends over 16 amino acids. The CDR3 DNA follows: TGTGCCAGCAGGGGAAGAGGCGGGCAGATGAACACTGAAGCTTTCTTT. Translation: CASRGRGGQMNTEAFF.

The genes are TRBV11-3 and TRBJ2-5, with D perhaps assigned TRBD1 or TRBD2 (6 bases each). The CDR3 runs to 14 residues. V gave up 5 bases and J gave up 2 bases, with 12 bases separating them. In germline, CDR1 is SGHNT, CDR2 YENEEA. CDR3 residues: CASSPGGRQETQYF. Here the CDR3 DNA reads TGTGCCAGCAGCCCCGGGGGCAGACAAGAGACCCAGTACTTC. Complete variable domain (other parts from reference TRBV11-3 and TRBJ2-5): EAGVVQSPRYKIIEKKQPVAFWCNPISGHNTLYWYLQNLGQGPELLIRYENEEAVDDSQLPKDRFSAERLKGVDSTLKIQPAELGDSAVYLCASSPGGRQETQYFGPGTRLLVL.

By its share, this clone is large. The chain links TRBV28 to TRBJ1-4; maybe TRBD1 (6 bases). Germline loops: CDR1 MDHEN, CDR2 SYDVKM. V shed 7 bases and J shed 12 bases, with 15 bases lying between them. This CDR3 spans 12 amino acids. The CDR3: CASTLPRGQLFF. CDR3 sequence (DNA): TGTGCCAGCACCCTCCCTCGGGGGCAACTGTTTTTT.

This chain connects TRBV11-3 to TRBJ2-3; D is possibly TRBD2 (5 bases). V lost 6 bases to trimming and J lost 0 bases, with 13 bases between them. This CDR3 has 15 amino acids. The germline V gene encodes CDR1 SGHNT and CDR2 YENEEA. The CDR3 DNA reads as TGTGCCAGCAGGACCATAGCGTCTAGCACAGATACGCAGTATTTT. Translation gives CASRTIASSTDTQYF.

This clone has just a few counts. The chain is built from TRBV6-8 and TRBJ2-1; D is undetermined. This CDR3 has 15 residues. Germline V gene sequence: CDR1 MNHGY, CDR2 SAAAGT. V was trimmed by 0 bases and J by 7 bases, leaving 13 bases between them. The CDR3 DNA reads as TGTGCCAGCAGTTACTCAACAGCAACGATTAATGAGCAGTTCTTC. Translation gives CASSYSTATINEQFF.

The chain is built from TRBV25-1 and TRBJ1-1; D ambiguous. The CDR3 consists of 12 residues. CDR1 and CDR2 (germline): MGHDK, SYGVNS. The V end lost 2 bases, the J end lost 3 bases, and 4 bases lay between the germline ends. CDR3 DNA: TGTGCCAGCAGTGAACGGTACACTGAAGCTTTCTTT. This sequence encodes CASSERYTEAFF.

This clone was seen a few times. CDR3 region: CASSFYLAGDNEQFF. CDR3 in DNA: TGTGCCAGCAGCTTCTACCTAGCGGGTGACAATGAGCAGTTCTTC. The rearrangement uses TRBV11-3 and TRBJ2-1, with TRBD2 matching over 8 bases. The CDR3 extends over 15 amino acids. V lost 3 bases, J lost 5 bases, and 6 bases stayed unmatched. Germline-derived CDR1 and CDR2 are SGHNT and YENEEA.

The chain employs TRBV28 and TRBJ2-3; no reliable D call. V lost 2 bases, J lost 1 base, and 13 bases lay in between. There are 16 residues in the CDR3. Germline assignment: CDR1 MDHEN and CDR2 SYDVKM. CDR3 DNA: TGTGCCAGCAGTTTAAGGGAAGATTCTGGCACAGATACGCAGTATTTT. Residues: CASSLREDSGTDTQYF. The whole variable domain, filled in from reference TRBV28 and TRBJ2-3, reads DVKVTQSSRYLVKRTGEKVFLECVQDMDHENMFWYRQDPGLGLRLIYFSYDVKMKEKGDIPEGYSVSREKKERFSLILESASTNQTSMYLCASSLREDSGTDTQYFGPGTRLTVL.

The CDR3 sequence is CASSVGGSYEQYF. CDR3 nucleotides: TGTGCCAGCAGCGTAGGGGGCTCCTACGAGCAGTACTTC. The chain recombines TRBV9 with TRBJ2-7; D call uncertain. This CDR3 contains 13 residues. Germline loops: CDR1 SGDLS, CDR2 YYNGEE. V lost 0 bases, J lost 0 bases, and 4 bases lay in between. Full variable domain (outside the CDR3, taken from reference TRBV9 and TRBJ2-7): DSGVTQTPKHLITATGQRVTLRCSPRSGDLSVYWYQQSLDQGLQFLIQYYNGEERAKGNILERFSAQQFPDLHSELNLSSLELGDSALYFCASSVGGSYEQYFGPGTRLTVT.

This clone showed up just a few times. The CDR3 DNA sequence: TGTGCCAGCAATCACCGACAGGGGGTAGGGGAGTATTTT. Protein: CASNHRQGVGEYF. V and J are TRBV9 and TRBJ2-3; 9 bases line up with TRBD1. Germline CDR1 reads SGDLS; CDR2 reads YYNGEE. The CDR3 is 13 residues long. The V and J ends lost 6 bases and 13 bases, in that order; junction bases with no gene match: 12.

The chain uses TRBV28 and TRBJ2-2, with D uncertain. Germline V gene sequence: CDR1 MDHEN, CDR2 SYDVKM. CDR3 size: 16 residues. V gave up 8 bases and J gave up 2 bases, with 18 bases separating them. The CDR3 nucleotides read TGTGCCAGCTCTACACTCCGGGCCCCAAACACCGGGGAGCTGTTTTTT. It is translated as CASSTLRAPNTGELFF.

This clone was recorded a few times. The genes are TRBV10-3 and TRBJ1-1, with D unclear. This CDR3 has 14 residues. Germline values: CDR1 ENHRY, CDR2 SYGVKD. The V end was cut by 0 bases, the J end by 7 bases, with 12 bases between. CDR3 amino acids: CAISESGRSFEAFF. The CDR3 DNA sequence: TGTGCCATCAGTGAGTCGGGCCGCTCTTTTGAAGCTTTCTTT.